Described below is a single T cell receptor (beta chain) sequence and its context. The antigen is not known. A much larger clone differs by one base, so this may be a read error. The data derive from a study of T cell repertoires in aging, cancer and after chemotherapy. The wider study: Paired samples before and after chemotherapy came from chronic lymphocytic leukemia patients on fludarabine- or bendamustine-based regimens.

This CDR3 is 11 amino acids long. V lost 4 bases and J 10 bases, leaving 8 bases between the germline ends. Study observations and caveats: Compared with age-matched healthy donors, untreated hematological or solid cancer patients showed higher blood TCR clonality. Across the chemotherapy interval, each cancer cohort showed higher median generation probability, suggesting thymic rebound.

TCR beta rearrangements were amplified from peripheral blood genomic DNA. A mixed TRB-A/B primer pool amplified rearranged TRB by multiplex touch-down PCR. TCRdb re-called the multiplex PCR reads with MiXCR, one entry per CDR3 protein. The data contain thousands of distinct CDR3 sequences, about 23% of them singletons. The clonotype was recovered from a human donor with a blood cancer. This chain uses TRBV12-3 or TRBV12-4 with TRBJ2-1, with D possibly called TRBD1 or TRBD2 (5 bases each). The specimen was blood. The CDR3 nucleotides are TGTGCCAGCAGTTACCGGGACGAGCAGTTCTTC. This sequence encodes CASSYRDEQFF.